This T cell receptor (beta chain) was found in a study of OX40 agonist ivuxolimab in advanced cancers. TCRdb's table, derived via immunoSEQ multiplex PCR, lists solely in-frame clones and lacks some. The table has approximately 64,000 clones, 88% seen once. This CDR3 contains 15 residues. The germline gives CDR1 LNHNV, CDR2 YYDKDF (reference sequence). The germline V and J ends were trimmed by 3 bases and 2 bases, with 10 bases remaining between them. The receptor comes from an adult with an advanced solid tumor such as melanoma, head and neck, liver or kidney cancer. The chain has TRBV15 and TRBJ2-2; either TRBD1 or TRBD2 may supply D (5 bases each). The input for sequencing was CD4+ or CD8+ T cells sorted from blood, taken in a trial of the OX40 agonist ivuxolimab. The CDR3 spells CATSSRDHNTGELFF. The CDR3 DNA reads as TGTGCCACCAGCAGCCGGGACCACAACACCGGGGAGCTGTTTTTT.